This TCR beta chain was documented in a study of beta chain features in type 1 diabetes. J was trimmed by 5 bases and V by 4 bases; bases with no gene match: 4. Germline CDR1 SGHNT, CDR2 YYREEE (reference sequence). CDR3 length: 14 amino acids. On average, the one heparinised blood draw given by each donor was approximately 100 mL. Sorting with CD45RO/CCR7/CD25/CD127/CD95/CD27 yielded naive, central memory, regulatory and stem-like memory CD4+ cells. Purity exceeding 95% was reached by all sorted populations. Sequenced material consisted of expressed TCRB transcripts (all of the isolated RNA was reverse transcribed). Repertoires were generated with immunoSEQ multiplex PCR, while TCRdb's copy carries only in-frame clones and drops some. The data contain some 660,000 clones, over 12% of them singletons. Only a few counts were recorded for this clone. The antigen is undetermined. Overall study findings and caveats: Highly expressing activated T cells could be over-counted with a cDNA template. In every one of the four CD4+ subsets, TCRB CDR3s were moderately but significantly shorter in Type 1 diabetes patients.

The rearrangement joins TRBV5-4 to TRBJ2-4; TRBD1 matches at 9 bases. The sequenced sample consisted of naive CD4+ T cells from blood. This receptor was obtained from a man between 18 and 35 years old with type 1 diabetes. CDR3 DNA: TGTGCCAGCAGCCCCGGGACAGGGCAAAACATTCAGTACTTC. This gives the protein CASSPGTGQNIQYF.